The 13 T cell receptor beta chains reported below all come from one sample, sequenced in a study of blood T cell repertoires in COVID-19 (dated by TCRdb to about 2020). Receptor libraries were prepared by the immunoSEQ multiplex PCR assay. TCRdb provides this immuneACCESS table in a form limited to in-frame rearrangements. Some clones are lacking; in checked studies, under half of them reflect an unresolved V gene, and why the rest are absent is not known. The sample table contains over 250,000 clones; only one count was recorded for over 65% of them. The top ten hold about 3.5% of the sample. The sample consisted of peripheral blood. These receptor sequences come from an elderly woman with acute or convalescent COVID-19.

Note on this clone: Other DNA sequences in the same sample also yield this CDR3. V and J are TRBV5-1 and TRBJ2-1; 7 bases are a match to TRBD2. The V gene end was trimmed by 0 bases and the J gene end by 0 bases; junction bases not matched to a gene: 0. This CDR3 spans 15 amino acids. Germline assignment: CDR1 SGHRS and CDR2 YFSETQ. The chain's CDR3 is CASSLGGSSYNEQFF. In DNA, the CDR3 is TGCGCCAGCAGCTTGGGCGGGAGCTCCTACAATGAGCAGTTCTTC.

The chain joins TRBV5-1 to TRBJ2-7; 9 nucleotides line up with TRBD2. The V gene's germline CDR1 is SGHRS and CDR2 YFSETQ. The CDR3 consists of 14 residues. V shed 1 base and J 6 bases; nucleotides not matched to a gene: 5. In DNA form, the CDR3 reads TGCGCCAGCAGCTTGCAAGCGGGAGGCAGCGAGCAGTACTTC. This gives the protein CASSLQAGGSEQYF.

The rearrangement uses TRBV4-1 and TRBJ2-1; 8 positions match TRBD2. Germline V gene sequence: CDR1 MGHRA, CDR2 YSYEKL. The ends lost 4 bases at V and 2 bases at J; junction bases unmatched: 10. The length of the CDR3 is 17 residues. CDR3 region: CASSRIPGLVPYNEQFF. The CDR3 coding sequence is TGCGCCAGCAGCCGCATCCCGGGACTAGTCCCCTACAATGAGCAGTTCTTC.

In this sample, this clone turned up once. The chain carries TRBV4-1 and TRBJ1-2; 8 bases line up with TRBD1. The CDR3 length is 13 residues. Germline CDR1 reads MGHRA; CDR2 reads YSYEKL. The V and J ends lost 4 bases and 4 bases, in that order; junction bases with no gene match: 2. In DNA, the CDR3 is TGCGCCAGCAGCCCAGGGGGCCCCTATGGCTACACCTTC. This codes for CASSPGGPYGYTF.

The CDR3 sequence: CASSLPSWTGEGGELFF. CDR3 in DNA: TGTGCCAGTAGTCTCCCCTCCTGGACAGGGGAAGGCGGGGAGCTGTTTTTT. V gene TRBV19 combines with J gene TRBJ2-2; TRBD1 agrees at 9 bases. The germline gives CDR1 LNHDA, CDR2 SQIVND (reference sequence). CDR3 length: 17 residues. V trimming: 5 bases; J trimming: 7 bases; junction bases outside the gene matches: 14.

V and J are TRBV6-2 or TRBV6-3 and TRBJ2-7, with D possibly matching TRBD1 (6 bases). This CDR3 has 15 amino acids. Germline-derived CDR1 and CDR2 are MNHEY and SVGEGT. Trimming shortened V by 2 bases and J by 3 bases, and 14 bases separated the two germline ends. CDR3 protein: CASSYRAGELYEQYF. The CDR3 nucleotides are TGTGCCAGCAGTTACCGGGCAGGGGAACTCTACGAGCAGTACTTC.

This clone has only one observation. This sequence joins TRBV9 and TRBJ2-4; D might be TRBD2 (6 bases). This CDR3 region has 13 residues. Trimming shortened V by 3 bases and J by 7 bases, and 11 bases separated the two germline ends. Germline loops: CDR1 SGDLS, CDR2 YYNGEE. CDR3 loop: CASSGPGTNIQYF. CDR3 sequence (DNA): TGTGCCAGCAGCGGGCCAGGGACTAACATTCAGTACTTC.

The genes are TRBV6-2 or TRBV6-3 and TRBJ1-1; 10 bases match TRBD1. The length of the CDR3 is 13 residues. Germline trimming cut 6 bases from V and 10 bases from J; bases unmatched to any gene: 8. Germline CDR1 MNHEY, CDR2 SVGEGT. CDR3 residues: CASSPTGGRTAFF. In DNA, the CDR3 is TGTGCCAGCAGCCCGACAGGGGGCAGGACAGCTTTCTTT.

This chain uses TRBV5-1 with TRBJ1-4; the D gene is possibly TRBD1 (5 bases). From germline, CDR1 is SGHRS and CDR2 YFSETQ. The ends were cut back, 2 bases at V and 1 base at J, with 18 bases in the middle. CDR3 size: 18 residues. Written as DNA, the CDR3 is TGCGCCAGCAGCTTTGGGGCCGGAGGGGTTGGAACTAATGAAAAACTGTTTTTT. Translated, it gives CASSFGAGGVGTNEKLFF.

This clone showed up just once. This chain links TRBV2 with TRBJ1-6; 7 nucleotides align to TRBD1. The CDR3 consists of 15 residues. Per germline, CDR1 SNHLY and CDR2 FYNNEI. V shed 4 bases, J shed 4 bases, and the junction held 4 bases outside the gene matches. The CDR3 spells CASSGRTGYNSPLHF. In DNA form, the CDR3 reads TGTGCCAGCAGTGGTCGGACAGGATATAATTCACCCCTCCACTTT.

As DNA, the CDR3 is TGTGCCAGCAGCGTCGCAACAGGTTTGGGGACTGGGGCCAACGTCCTGACTTTC. It yields the protein CASSVATGLGTGANVLTF. The chain couples TRBV9 to TRBJ2-6; a possible D gene is TRBD1 (5 bases). The CDR3 runs to 18 residues. Germline V CDR1 and CDR2: SGDLS, YYNGEE. V lost 2 bases to trimming and J lost 2 bases, with 17 bases between them.

This clone occurred once. CDR3 sequence reads: CASSPQGEETQYF. CDR3 in DNA: TGTGCCAGCAGCCCACAGGGTGAGGAGACCCAGTACTTC. This rearrangement joins TRBV6-5 to TRBJ2-5, with D possibly being TRBD1 (6 bases). CDR1 is MNHEY, CDR2 SVGAGI, per germline. The CDR3 is 13 residues long. Deletions cut 6 bases from V and 5 bases from J, with 13 bases between.

The chain has TRBV7-6 and TRBJ2-1; the match to TRBD2 covers 15 bases. J gave up 7 bases and V 5 bases, and 6 bases lay outside the gene matches. This CDR3 region has 16 residues. From germline, CDR1 is SGHVS and CDR2 FNYEAQ. This CDR3 reads CASSKRTSGGANEQFF. DNA for the CDR3: TGTGCCAGCAGCAAAAGGACTAGCGGGGGGGCGAATGAGCAGTTCTTC.